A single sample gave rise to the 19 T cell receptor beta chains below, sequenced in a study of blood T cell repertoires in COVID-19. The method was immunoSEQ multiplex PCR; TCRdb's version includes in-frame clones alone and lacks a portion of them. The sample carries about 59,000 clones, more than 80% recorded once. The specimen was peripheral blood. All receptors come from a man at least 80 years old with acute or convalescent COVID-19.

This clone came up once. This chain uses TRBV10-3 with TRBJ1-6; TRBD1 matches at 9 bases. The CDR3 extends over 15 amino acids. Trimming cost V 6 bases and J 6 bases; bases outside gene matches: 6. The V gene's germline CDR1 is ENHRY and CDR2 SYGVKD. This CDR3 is CAIRAGDRVNSPLHF. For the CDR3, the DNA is TGTGCCATCAGAGCCGGGGACAGGGTTAATTCACCCCTCCACTTT.

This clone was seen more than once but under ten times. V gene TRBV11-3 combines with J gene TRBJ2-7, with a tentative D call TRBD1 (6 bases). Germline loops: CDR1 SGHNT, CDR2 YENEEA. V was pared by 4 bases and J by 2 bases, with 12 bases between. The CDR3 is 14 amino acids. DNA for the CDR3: TGTGCCAGCAGCTCCCCCGGACAGCCCTACGAGCAGTACTTC. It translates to CASSSPGQPYEQYF.

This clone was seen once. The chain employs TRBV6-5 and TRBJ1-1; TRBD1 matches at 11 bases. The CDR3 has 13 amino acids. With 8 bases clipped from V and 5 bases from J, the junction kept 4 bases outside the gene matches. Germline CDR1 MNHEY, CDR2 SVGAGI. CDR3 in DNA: TGTGCCAGCCAGGGACAGGGGGGGACTGAAGCTTTCTTT. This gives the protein CASQGQGGTEAFF.

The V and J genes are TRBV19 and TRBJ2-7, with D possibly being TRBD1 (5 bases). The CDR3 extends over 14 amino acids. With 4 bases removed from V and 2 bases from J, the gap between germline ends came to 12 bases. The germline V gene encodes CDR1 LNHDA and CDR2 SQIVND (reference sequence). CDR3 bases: TGTGCCAGTAGTAAAGGGGCAGGGCCCTACGAGCAGTACTTC. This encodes CASSKGAGPYEQYF.

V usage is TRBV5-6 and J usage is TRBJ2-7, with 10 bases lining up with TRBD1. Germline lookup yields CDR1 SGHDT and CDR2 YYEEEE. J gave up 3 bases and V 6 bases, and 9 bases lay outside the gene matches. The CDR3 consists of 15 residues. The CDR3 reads CASNLPGQGYYEQYF. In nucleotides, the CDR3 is TGTGCCAGCAACCTACCGGGACAGGGGTACTACGAGCAGTACTTC.

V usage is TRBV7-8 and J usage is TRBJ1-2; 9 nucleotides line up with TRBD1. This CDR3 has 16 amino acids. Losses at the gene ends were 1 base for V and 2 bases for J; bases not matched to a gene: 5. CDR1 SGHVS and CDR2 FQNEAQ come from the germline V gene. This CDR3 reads CASSLGGTGRNYGYTF. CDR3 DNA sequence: TGTGCCAGCAGCTTAGGGGGGACAGGGCGGAACTATGGCTACACCTTC.

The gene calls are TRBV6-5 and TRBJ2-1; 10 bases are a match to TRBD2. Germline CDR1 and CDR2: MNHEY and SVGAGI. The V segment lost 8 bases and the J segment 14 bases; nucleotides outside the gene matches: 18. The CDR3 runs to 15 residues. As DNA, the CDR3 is TGTGCCAGCTGCCAGACTAGCGGGTCTCCCTCGGGGAAGTTCTTC. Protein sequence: CASCQTSGSPSGKFF.

The CDR3 nucleotides read TGTGCCAGTAGTATTGGGACAGCAAACACTGAAGCTTTCTTT. Its translation: CASSIGTANTEAFF. The chain has TRBV19 and TRBJ1-1, with 7 nucleotides matching TRBD1. J was trimmed by 2 bases and V by 3 bases; bases with no gene match: 3. CDR3 length: 14 residues. Looked up from germline, CDR1 is LNHDA and CDR2 is SQIVND (reference sequence).

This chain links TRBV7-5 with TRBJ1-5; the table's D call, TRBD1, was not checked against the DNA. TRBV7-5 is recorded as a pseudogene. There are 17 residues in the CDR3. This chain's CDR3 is CARSLGTGGAGNQPQHF. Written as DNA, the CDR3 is TGTGCCAGAAGCTTAGGGACAGGGGGCGCCGGCAATCAGCCCCAGCATTTT.

CDR3 sequence (DNA): TGTGCCAGCTCACCGACGACTAGTCTGAAGGACGAGCAGTACTTC. Protein sequence: CASSPTTSLKDEQYF. The V and J genes are TRBV18 and TRBJ2-7; a weak D match, TRBD2 (6 bases). The CDR3 consists of 15 residues. Trimming shortened V by 3 bases and J by 5 bases, and 17 bases separated the two germline ends. Germline loops: CDR1 KGHSH, CDR2 LQKENI. Full variable domain (remainder filled in from reference TRBV18 and TRBJ2-7): NAGVMQNPRHLVRRRGQEARLRCSPMKGHSHVYWYRQLPEEGLKFMVYLQKENIIDESGMPKERFSAEFPKEGPSILRIQQVVRGDSAAYFCASSPTTSLKDEQYFGPGTRLTVT.

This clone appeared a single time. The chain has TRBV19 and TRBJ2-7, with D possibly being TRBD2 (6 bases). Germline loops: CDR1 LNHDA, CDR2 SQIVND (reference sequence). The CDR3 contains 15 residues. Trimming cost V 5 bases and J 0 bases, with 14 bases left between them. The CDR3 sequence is CASSSSPGSSYEQYF. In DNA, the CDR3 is TGTGCCAGTAGTTCCTCCCCCGGGAGCTCCTACGAGCAGTACTTC.

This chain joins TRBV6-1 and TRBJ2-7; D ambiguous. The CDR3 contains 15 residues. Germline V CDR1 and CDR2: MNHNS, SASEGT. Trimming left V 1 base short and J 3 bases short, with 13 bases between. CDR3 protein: CASSEVQVPLYEQYF. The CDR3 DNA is TGTGCCAGCAGTGAAGTTCAGGTGCCCCTCTACGAGCAGTACTTC.

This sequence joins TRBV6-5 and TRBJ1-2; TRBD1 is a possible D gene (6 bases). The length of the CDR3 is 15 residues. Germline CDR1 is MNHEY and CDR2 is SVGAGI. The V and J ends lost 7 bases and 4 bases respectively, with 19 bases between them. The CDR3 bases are TGTGCCAGCACCTTGGGGGGGGGCGCCGGCTATGGCTACACCTTC. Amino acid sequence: CASTLGGGAGYGYTF.

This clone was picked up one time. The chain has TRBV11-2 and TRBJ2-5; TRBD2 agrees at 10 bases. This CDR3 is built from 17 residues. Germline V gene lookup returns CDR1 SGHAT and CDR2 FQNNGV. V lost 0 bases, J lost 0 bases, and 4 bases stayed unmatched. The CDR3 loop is CASSLDPGLAHQETQYF. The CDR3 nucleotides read TGTGCCAGCAGCTTAGATCCGGGACTAGCGCACCAAGAGACCCAGTACTTC. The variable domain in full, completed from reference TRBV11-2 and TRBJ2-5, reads EAGVAQSPRYKIIEKRQSVAFWCNPISGHATLYWYQQILGQGPKLLIQFQNNGVVDDSQLPKDRFSAERLKGVDSTLKIQPAKLEDSAVYLCASSLDPGLAHQETQYFGPGTRLLVL.

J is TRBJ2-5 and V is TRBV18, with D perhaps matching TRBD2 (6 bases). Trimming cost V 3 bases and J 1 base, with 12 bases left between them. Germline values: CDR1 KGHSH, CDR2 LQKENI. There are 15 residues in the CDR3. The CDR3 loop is CASSPRAGGQETQYF. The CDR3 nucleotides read TGTGCCAGCTCACCGCGGGCCGGGGGCCAAGAGACCCAGTACTTC.

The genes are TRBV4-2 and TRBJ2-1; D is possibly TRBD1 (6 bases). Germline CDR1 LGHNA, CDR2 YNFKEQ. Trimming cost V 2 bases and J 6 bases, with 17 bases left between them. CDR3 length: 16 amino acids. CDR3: CASSQLNVQGGNEQFF. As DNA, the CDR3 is TGTGCCAGCAGCCAACTAAACGTACAGGGTGGCAATGAGCAGTTCTTC.

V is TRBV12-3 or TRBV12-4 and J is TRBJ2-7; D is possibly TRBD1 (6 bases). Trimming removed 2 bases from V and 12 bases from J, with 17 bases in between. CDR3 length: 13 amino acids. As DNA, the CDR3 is TGTGCCAGCAGTTTAACTGAAAGGGGGTTGTTGTACTTC. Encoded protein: CASSLTERGLLYF.

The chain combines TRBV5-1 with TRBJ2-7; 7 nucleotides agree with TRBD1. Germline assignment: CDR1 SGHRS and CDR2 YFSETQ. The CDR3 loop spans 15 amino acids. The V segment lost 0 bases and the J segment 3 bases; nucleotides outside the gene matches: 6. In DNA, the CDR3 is TGCGCCAGCAGCTTGGTTCGCAGGGGGAACTACGAGCAGTACTTC. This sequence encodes CASSLVRRGNYEQYF.

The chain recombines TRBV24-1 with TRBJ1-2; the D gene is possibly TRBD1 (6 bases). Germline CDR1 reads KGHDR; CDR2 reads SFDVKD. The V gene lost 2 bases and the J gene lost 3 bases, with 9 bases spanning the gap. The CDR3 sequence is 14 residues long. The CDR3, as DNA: TGTGCCACCAGTGATTCAACAGGGTACTATGGCTACACCTTC. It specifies CATSDSTGYYGYTF.